The text below deals with one T cell receptor beta chain. Antigen specificity is unknown. One tube held mixed TRB-A and TRB-B primer pools for touch-down PCR. Each CDR3 protein gets one entry in TCRdb, which reprocessed the multiplex PCR reads and gives no DNA. In all, the sample yields approximately 16,000 distinct CDR3 sequences. The data stem from a study of T cell clusters in autoimmune cytopenias. General study results and limits: Functional roles of the in silico T cell clusters still await experimental validation. Primary autoimmune cytopenia patients appeared to lack physiological T cell clusters present in healthy donors.

TRB amplification used 250 ng of peripheral blood genomic DNA. The TCR comes from a human donor with an autoimmune cytopenia or autoimmune hepatitis (not recorded which). Specimen: peripheral blood.

CDR3 loop: CASSAGHPNMNTEAFF. This chain connects TRBV5-5 to TRBJ1-1; the TCRdb D gene call, TRBD1, has no DNA to confirm it. The CDR3 sequence is 16 residues long. The germline gives CDR1 SGHKS, CDR2 YYEKEE (reference sequence). Variable domain in full (rest from reference TRBV5-5 and TRBJ1-1): DAGVTQSPTHLIKTRGQQVTLRCSPISGHKSVSWYQQVLGQGPQFIFQYYEKEERGRGNFPDRFSARQFPNYSSELNVNALLLGDSALYLCASSAGHPNMNTEAFFGQGTRLTVV.